Each of the 28 T cell receptor beta chains below was sequenced from the same sample in a study of CD8 T cells in ankylosing spondylitis. TCRdb fed the 5' RACE reads into MiXCR, producing one record per CDR3 protein. The sample records 250,000 to 350,000 distinct CDR3 sequences, less than 25% being singletons. Sequences were obtained from blood, either unsorted or a sorted T cell fraction (not recorded which). Receptor source: a female donor with ankylosing spondylitis or in good health (not recorded which).

V usage is TRBV9 and J usage is TRBJ2-2; possibly TRBD1 for D (6 bases). CDR1 and CDR2 (germline): SGDLS, YYNGEE. The V gene lost 0 bases and the J gene lost 6 bases, with 15 bases spanning the gap. The CDR3 covers 16 residues. CDR3 DNA: TGTGCCAGCAGCGTAGGAACAGGGACGTACTCCGGGGAGCTGTTTTTT. This codes for CASSVGTGTYSGELFF.

The chain joins TRBV20-1 to TRBJ2-7, with D perhaps given as TRBD1 or TRBD2 (6 bases each). Germline V CDR1 and CDR2: DFQATT, SNEGSKA (reference sequence). V lost 6 bases and J 2 bases, leaving 23 bases between the germline ends. The CDR3 totals 16 residues. CDR3 sequence: CSALGGLLSFPYEQYF. As DNA, the CDR3 is TGCAGTGCCTTAGGGGGACTCCTTTCCTTTCCCTACGAGCAGTACTTC.

This clonotype was seen a handful of times. The rearrangement joins TRBV7-2 to TRBJ2-3; the D is unclear. Trimming shortened V by 5 bases and J by 3 bases, and 9 bases separated the two germline ends. CDR1 is SGHTA, CDR2 FQGNSA, per germline. The CDR3 contains 13 residues. The CDR3 DNA reads as TGTGCCAGCAGCCCCTTTGGGACAGATACGCAGTATTTT. It encodes CASSPFGTDTQYF.

The gene calls are TRBV7-6 and TRBJ2-7; perhaps TRBD2 as D (5 bases). Germline values: CDR1 SGHVS, CDR2 FNYEAQ. This CDR3 has 16 amino acids. The V and J ends lost 5 bases and 2 bases respectively, with 19 bases between them. CDR3 sequence: CASSPSGGIKAYEQYF. CDR3 bases: TGTGCCAGCAGCCCCTCCGGAGGTATTAAAGCCTACGAGCAGTACTTC.

This chain connects TRBV4-3 to TRBJ2-1; 7 nucleotides line up with TRBD1. After removal of 4 bases from V and 2 bases from J, the junction contained 8 bases not matched to a gene. Germline V gene sequence: CDR1 LGHNA, CDR2 YSLEER. This CDR3 has 16 residues. CDR3 sequence reads: CASSLLDRTTYNEQFF. CDR3 nucleotide sequence: TGCGCCAGCAGCCTTCTGGACAGGACCACCTACAATGAGCAGTTCTTC.

This sequence joins TRBV19 and TRBJ2-7, with D possibly being TRBD2 (6 bases). This CDR3 spans 14 amino acids. Germline CDR1 LNHDA, CDR2 SQIVND (reference sequence). V dropped 4 bases and J dropped 0 bases, with 10 bases sitting between them. As DNA, the CDR3 is TGTGCCAGTAGTACCCAGGGAGGCTCCTACGAGCAGTACTTC. Translating it yields CASSTQGGSYEQYF.

DNA of the CDR3: TGCAGTGCTAGGTCCCGACAGGGGGCGCATTCACCCCTCCACTTT. Translated: CSARSRQGAHSPLHF. The chain couples TRBV20-1 to TRBJ1-6; the match to TRBD1 covers 10 bases. J lost 8 bases, V lost 3 bases, and 7 bases had no gene match. The CDR3 consists of 15 residues. CDR1 is DFQATT, CDR2 SNEGSKA, per germline (reference sequence).

The gene calls are TRBV5-1 and TRBJ2-1, with D possibly TRBD2 on 5 matching bases. The CDR3 runs 15 residues. Trimming removed 1 base from V and 8 bases from J, with 16 bases in between. Germline values: CDR1 SGHRS, CDR2 YFSETQ. This CDR3 reads CASSLRGGGNHEQFF. The DNA for the CDR3 is TGCGCCAGCAGCTTGCGCGGAGGCGGAAACCATGAGCAGTTCTTC.

This clonotype was detected many times. V gene TRBV10-3 combines with J gene TRBJ2-5; TRBD2 aligns across 10 bases. The CDR3 spans 17 residues. Per germline, CDR1 ENHRY and CDR2 SYGVKD. Unmatched junction bases numbered 13, after V lost 4 bases and J lost 5 bases. The CDR3 region is CAISGGPGTSVKETQYF. CDR3 bases: TGTGCCATCAGTGGGGGCCCTGGGACTAGCGTGAAGGAGACCCAGTACTTC.

The chain carries TRBV6-5 and TRBJ1-1; D possibly corresponds to TRBD1 (6 bases). Germline loops: CDR1 MNHEY, CDR2 SVGAGI. The ends were cut back, 2 bases at V and 5 bases at J, with 12 bases in the middle. The CDR3 consists of 14 residues. The CDR3 sequence: CASSYGRGYTEAFF. For the CDR3, the DNA is TGTGCCAGCAGTTACGGCAGGGGTTATACTGAAGCTTTCTTT.

This clonotype has only a few counts. V gene TRBV11-2 combines with J gene TRBJ1-1, with D perhaps matching TRBD1 (6 bases). Trimming left V 6 bases short and J 1 base short, with 9 bases between. Germline loops: CDR1 SGHAT, CDR2 FQNNGV. The CDR3 totals 13 residues. The CDR3: CASRVQGNTEAFF. The CDR3 DNA reads as TGTGCCAGCAGGGTACAGGGGAACACTGAAGCTTTCTTT.

This chain joins TRBV7-9 and TRBJ2-7, with TRBD2 matching over 7 bases. V gave up 1 base and J gave up 2 bases; unmatched junction bases: 2. CDR1 SEHNR and CDR2 FQNEAQ come from the germline V gene (reference sequence). This CDR3 is built from 14 residues. Here the CDR3 DNA reads TGTGCCAGCAGCTTAGGAGCGGGACCCTACGAGCAGTACTTC. This encodes CASSLGAGPYEQYF.

CDR3: CASSPLKTVGMTGELFF. The DNA for the CDR3 is TGTGCCAGCAGCCCTCTCAAGACGGTCGGGATGACCGGGGAGCTGTTTTTT. This chain links TRBV12-3 or TRBV12-4 with TRBJ2-2, with D maybe TRBD2 (5 bases). The CDR3 is 17 residues long. The V end was cut by 6 bases, the J end by 5 bases, with 22 bases between.

The chain carries TRBV6-5 and TRBJ2-1, with 9 positions matching TRBD2. The CDR3 length is 15 residues. Germline trimming cut 6 bases from V and 6 bases from J; bases unmatched to any gene: 9. Germline-derived CDR1 and CDR2 are MNHEY and SVGAGI. The CDR3 spells CASSQSSGSGNEQFF. CDR3 sequence (DNA): TGTGCCAGCAGCCAGAGTAGCGGGAGCGGCAATGAGCAGTTCTTC.

A few counts support this clonotype. This sequence joins TRBV7-6 and TRBJ2-1; TRBD2 agrees at 7 bases. Germline values: CDR1 SGHVS, CDR2 FNYEAQ. CDR3 length equals 16 residues. After removal of 1 base from V and 9 bases from J, the junction contained 12 bases not matched to a gene. The CDR3 loop reads CASSLGIGLGGGEQFF. In DNA, the CDR3 is TGTGCCAGCAGCTTAGGGATCGGACTAGGCGGTGGTGAGCAGTTCTTC.

This clonotype was seen only a few times. V usage is TRBV2 and J usage is TRBJ2-7, with D hard to call. The CDR3 extends over 11 amino acids. The V gene lost 7 bases and the J gene lost 4 bases, with 8 bases spanning the gap. Germline assignment: CDR1 SNHLY and CDR2 FYNNEI. The CDR3 loop reads CASTDAYEQYF. The CDR3 DNA reads as TGTGCCAGCACGGATGCTTACGAGCAGTACTTC. The entire variable domain, with the rest obtained from reference TRBV2 and TRBJ2-7, is as follows: EPEVTQTPSHQVTQMGQEVILRCVPISNHLYFYWYRQILGQKVEFLVSFYNNEISEKSEIFDDQFSVERPDGSNFTLKIRSTKLEDSAMYFCASTDAYEQYFGPGTRLTVT.

The chain uses TRBV5-1 and TRBJ2-2, with D maybe TRBD1 (5 bases). CDR3 length equals 16 residues. CDR1 is SGHRS and CDR2 is YFSETQ in the germline V gene. V was pared by 5 bases and J by 0 bases, with 14 bases between. CDR3 sequence: CASRSTRGANTGELFF. In nucleotides, the CDR3 is TGCGCCAGCAGGTCAACAAGGGGCGCGAACACCGGGGAGCTGTTTTTT.

This clonotype was picked up many times. This chain connects TRBV27 to TRBJ2-1, with 10 bases fitting TRBD2. The CDR3 length is 13 residues. CDR1 is MNHEY, CDR2 SMNVEV, per germline (reference sequence). Losses at the gene ends were 7 bases for V and 7 bases for J; bases not matched to a gene: 4. This CDR3 is CASTRSGRNEQFF. The CDR3 DNA reads TGTGCCAGCACTCGTAGCGGGAGGAATGAGCAGTTCTTC.

DNA for the CDR3: TGTGCCAGCACCCGGAAGGGACAGGTCAACACCGGGGAGCTGTTTTTT. As protein: CASTRKGQVNTGELFF. The rearrangement links TRBV7-9 to TRBJ2-2; 8 nucleotides line up with TRBD1. Germline CDR1 SEHNR, CDR2 FQNEAQ (reference sequence). This CDR3 contains 16 residues. V lost 7 bases, J lost 2 bases, and 9 bases stayed unmatched.

In its sample, this clonotype was seen a few times. CDR3 in DNA: TGTGCCAGCAGTTACTTTAACCGGGACAGTGGTTCACCCCTCCACTTT. It yields the protein CASSYFNRDSGSPLHF. The V and J genes are TRBV6-5 and TRBJ1-6; 7 bases line up with TRBD1. J gave up 9 bases and V 1 base, and 9 bases lay outside the gene matches. This CDR3 spans 16 amino acids. Germline lookup yields CDR1 MNHEY and CDR2 SVGAGI.

CDR3: CATSDTRAGGSYNEQFF. The CDR3 DNA follows: TGTGCCACCAGTGATACCCGGGCGGGGGGCTCTTACAATGAGCAGTTCTTC. The gene calls are TRBV24-1 and TRBJ2-1, with 8 bases that match TRBD2. Germline V gives CDR1 KGHDR, CDR2 SFDVKD. V shed 3 bases, J shed 4 bases, and the junction held 10 bases outside the gene matches. The CDR3 spans 17 residues.

The chain recombines TRBV4-2 with TRBJ2-4, with a tentative D call TRBD1 (5 bases). The CDR3 loop spans 14 amino acids. Per the germline V gene, CDR1 is LGHNA and CDR2 is YNFKEQ. Trimming took 0 bases from V and 5 from J, leaving 8 bases between them. CDR3 nucleotide sequence: TGTGCCAGCAGCCAAGATCAGGGCCAAAACATTCAGTACTTC. Protein sequence: CASSQDQGQNIQYF.

In this sample, this clonotype turned up a few times. This rearrangement joins TRBV10-2 to TRBJ2-7; 9 bases line up with TRBD2. The junction had 6 bases not matched to a gene; V was cut back by 2 bases and J by 1 base. Germline V lookup: CDR1 WSHSY, CDR2 SAAADI. CDR3 size: 16 residues. The CDR3 DNA follows: TGCGCCAGCAGTGAGGCGGGGGGGGTAAAGTCCTACGAGCAGTACTTC. It specifies CASSEAGGVKSYEQYF.

The chain combines TRBV7-2 with TRBJ2-7; TRBD2 matches 8 bases. Germline V gene lookup returns CDR1 SGHTA and CDR2 FQGNSA. The CDR3 sequence is 14 residues long. V lost 4 bases, J lost 3 bases, and 5 bases stayed unmatched. The CDR3 region has the DNA TGTGCCAGCAGCTCTTTAGCGGGAAACTACGAGCAGTACTTC. It specifies CASSSLAGNYEQYF.

The gene calls are TRBV20-1 and TRBJ2-5; D is possibly TRBD2 (5 bases). V gave up 1 base and J gave up 5 bases, with 11 bases separating them. The CDR3 has 13 amino acids. Germline CDR1 and CDR2: DFQATT and SNEGSKA (reference sequence). In DNA, the CDR3 is TGCAGTGCTAGAGCCTCCGGACTCGAGACCCAGTACTTC. Amino acid sequence: CSARASGLETQYF.

This clonotype was counted only a few times. The chain has TRBV27 and TRBJ2-1, with a weak D call TRBD2 (6 bases). This CDR3 is built from 19 residues. Trimming pared 4 bases from V and 2 bases from J, leaving 24 bases between. Germline CDR1 and CDR2: MNHEY and SMNVEV (reference sequence). CDR3: CASSSQSGLTKRTYNEQFF. DNA of the CDR3: TGTGCCAGCAGTTCCCAATCTGGACTAACCAAAAGGACCTACAATGAGCAGTTCTTC.

V is TRBV5-1 and J is TRBJ2-7; the D gene is possibly TRBD2 (6 bases). V lost 1 base, J lost 4 bases, and 12 bases lay in between. The CDR3 is 14 residues long. Germline V gene sequence: CDR1 SGHRS, CDR2 YFSETQ. The CDR3 region is CASSLSGVEYEQYF. The CDR3 DNA reads TGCGCCAGCAGCTTGTCGGGGGTCGAGTACGAGCAGTACTTC.

This clonotype was observed a handful of times. The chain recombines TRBV4-3 with TRBJ1-5; D not resolved. This CDR3 contains 14 residues. The germline V and J ends were trimmed by 5 bases and 3 bases, with 11 bases remaining between them. Germline V CDR1 and CDR2: LGHNA, YSLEER. The CDR3 is CASSEKVSNQPQHF. The DNA of the CDR3 is TGCGCCAGCAGCGAAAAGGTTTCCAATCAGCCCCAGCATTTT.